One and the same sample provided the 18 T cell receptor beta chains below, sequenced in a study of T cell repertoires in cytomegalovirus infection. TCRdb re-called the reads with MiXCR, one entry per CDR3 protein. Of approximately 120,000 distinct CDR3 sequences in the sample, about 30% were seen once. Which antigens these TCRs recognize remains unknown. The source material was CD8+ T cells from cultured PBMCs, sampled from culture after CMV antigen stimulation. The origin of the receptors is a human donor in good health (CMV status not recorded). Some clones in this sample may be carry-over from other donors' samples.

The genes are TRBV2 and TRBJ1-2; unclear D gene. The CDR3 is 14 amino acids. V lost 6 bases and J lost 7, with 18 bases in between. Per the germline V gene, CDR1 is SNHLY and CDR2 is FYNNEI. The CDR3 loop reads CASRKSDRSFGYTF. The CDR3 DNA reads as TGTGCCAGCAGAAAATCGGACCGGTCTTTTGGCTACACCTTC.

This sequence joins TRBV9 and TRBJ1-2; D is unclear. The CDR3 sequence is 12 residues long. Germline V lookup: CDR1 SGDLS, CDR2 YYNGEE. V gave up 4 bases and J gave up 3 bases, with 7 bases separating them. CDR3 sequence: CASSSRDYGYTF. Written as DNA, the CDR3 is TGTGCCAGCAGCAGTAGGGACTATGGCTACACCTTC.

Turning to this clonotype: The DNA is omitted, as the CDR3 cannot be located on it reliably, and the CDR3 follows TCRdb's listing. The J gene is TRBJ2-7, the V gene TRBV12-3 or TRBV12-4. The CDR3 sequence runs 11 residues, both termini included. The CDR3 protein is CASSTSVLAYF.

The rearrangement joins TRBV7-2 to TRBJ1-2; tentatively, D is TRBD1 (5 bases). The CDR3 is 13 amino acids. The germline V gene has CDR1 SGHTA and CDR2 FQGNSA. Deletions cut 10 bases from V and 9 bases from J, with 21 bases between. CDR3 in amino acids: CATPPLREGSYTF. CDR3 sequence (DNA): TGTGCCACACCCCCACTCCGGGAGGGGAGCTACACCTTC.

This clonotype was seen repeatedly, ten times or more. J is TRBJ2-1 and V is TRBV5-4, with a possible D match to TRBD2 (5 bases). The CDR3 totals 12 residues. V was clipped by 2 bases and J by 9 bases, with 9 bases between them. The germline CDR1 and CDR2 sequences are SGHNT and YYREEE (reference sequence). The CDR3 DNA is TGTGCCAGCAGCTTTCTAGCAGGTGAGCAGTTCTTC. Protein sequence: CASSFLAGEQFF.

Turning to this clonotype: One end of the junction does not line up with germline, which may come from a read error. The rearrangement joins TRBV7-4 to TRBJ2-4; D is possibly TRBD1 (5 bases). This CDR3 region has 14 residues. Per the germline V gene, CDR1 is SGHVT and CDR2 is SQSDAQ. CDR3 in DNA: TGTGCCAGCAGCGGGGCTCAGACCAAAAACATTCAGTGCTTC. Encoded protein: CASSGAQTKNIQCF.

This clonotype occurred a few times. This rearrangement joins TRBV27 to TRBJ2-3, with TRBD2 matching 10 bases. This CDR3 region has 16 residues. CDR1 MNHEY and CDR2 SMNVEV come from the germline V gene (reference sequence). The V segment lost 6 bases and the J segment 2 bases; nucleotides outside the gene matches: 8. The CDR3 is CASSRSGGTYTDTQYF. For the CDR3, the DNA is TGTGCCAGCAGCCGTAGCGGGGGGACTTACACAGATACGCAGTATTTT.

This clonotype was seen many times. The chain carries TRBV6-1 and TRBJ1-6, with 9 bases identical to TRBD1. Germline CDR1 and CDR2: MNHNS and SASEGT. This CDR3 spans 16 amino acids. The trim removed 5 bases at V and 3 bases at J, leaving 5 bases unmatched. CDR3: CASSTRTGDYNSPLHF. The CDR3 DNA follows: TGTGCCAGCAGTACTAGGACAGGGGACTATAATTCACCCCTCCACTTT.

This rearrangement joins TRBV10-3 to TRBJ2-7; TRBD1 agrees at 9 bases. CDR1 is ENHRY, CDR2 SYGVKD, per germline. The CDR3 length is 14 residues. J gave up 2 bases and V 8 bases, and 7 bases lay outside the gene matches. CDR3 residues: CAIAFGTGTYEQYF. CDR3 nucleotide sequence: TGTGCCATCGCGTTTGGGACAGGGACCTACGAGCAGTACTTC.

This clonotype was seen ten or more times. The chain combines TRBV7-8 with TRBJ2-7; 9 bases align to TRBD2. Germline values: CDR1 SGHVS, CDR2 FQNEAQ. The CDR3 runs to 16 residues. Trimming took 1 base from V and 3 from J; bases not matched to a gene: 7. The CDR3 spells CASSLGLGGGVYEQYF. The DNA of the CDR3 is TGTGCCAGCAGCTTAGGACTCGGCGGGGGGGTCTACGAGCAGTACTTC.

The chain uses TRBV7-3 and TRBJ1-1; possible D gene TRBD1, 5 bases. Trimming cost V 2 bases and J 5 bases, with 9 bases left between them. Germline CDR1 SGHTA, CDR2 FQGTGA. The CDR3 covers 13 residues. The CDR3 bases are TGTGCCAGCAGCTTATTCAGGGTAACTGAAGCTTTCTTT. Its protein product is CASSLFRVTEAFF.

This clonotype showed up many times. The J gene is TRBJ2-3, the V gene TRBV12-3 or TRBV12-4; D uncertain. The germline V and J ends were trimmed by 6 bases and 2 bases, with 9 bases remaining between them. This CDR3 is 13 amino acids long. The CDR3 sequence is CASRPYTTDTQYF. In DNA form, the CDR3 reads TGTGCCAGCAGACCTTACACCACAGATACGCAGTATTTT.

This chain joins TRBV5-4 and TRBJ2-3; D tentatively fits TRBD1 or TRBD2 (7 bases each). The V end lost 4 bases, the J end lost 1 base, and 16 bases lay between the germline ends. The V gene's germline CDR1 is SGHNT and CDR2 YYREEE (reference sequence). This CDR3 contains 16 residues. The CDR3 nucleotides read TGTGCCAGCAGCCCAGGGGGGGAGCTGGGCACAGATACGCAGTATTTT. Translating gives CASSPGGELGTDTQYF.

This chain links TRBV27 with TRBJ2-7; D call uncertain. The germline gives CDR1 MNHEY, CDR2 SMNVEV (reference sequence). The ends were cut back, 6 bases at V and 0 bases at J, with 9 bases in the middle. CDR3 length: 13 residues. In nucleotides, the CDR3 is TGTGCCAGCAGGGACGGCCTCTCCTACGAGCAGTACTTC. Its translation is CASRDGLSYEQYF.

This clonotype was seen once. The V call is TRBV2, the J call TRBJ1-2, with 10 bases identical to TRBD1. Per the germline V gene, CDR1 is SNHLY and CDR2 is FYNNEI. The CDR3 has 15 residues. V lost 7 bases, J lost 7 bases, and 12 bases stayed unmatched. This CDR3 is CASIEGQGLHRGYTF. The CDR3 DNA reads TGTGCCAGCATCGAGGGACAGGGGTTGCATCGTGGCTACACCTTC.

This clonotype has a handful of counts. CDR3 region: CASRPGGAGEQYF. The CDR3 region has the DNA TGTGCCAGCCGTCCGGGGGGGGCTGGCGAGCAGTACTTC. This chain uses TRBV6-5 with TRBJ2-7, with 8 bases fitting TRBD2. The V and J ends lost 8 bases and 6 bases, in that order; junction bases with no gene match: 9. The CDR3 totals 13 residues. Germline lookup yields CDR1 MNHEY and CDR2 SVGAGI.

This clonotype appeared many times. The CDR3 bases are TGTGCCAGCAGCCAAGGGACTAGCGGAAACAATGAGCAGTTCTTC. It translates to CASSQGTSGNNEQFF. V and J are TRBV11-1 and TRBJ2-1, with 11 bases matching TRBD2. There are 15 residues in the CDR3. Per germline, CDR1 SGHAT and CDR2 FQDESV (reference sequence). V was clipped by 5 bases and J by 5 bases; unmatched bases: 5.

In its sample, this clonotype was seen many times. The rearrangement uses TRBV7-2 and TRBJ2-1; 9 bases align to TRBD2. The length of the CDR3 is 16 residues. The V and J ends lost 1 base and 4 bases, in that order; junction bases with no gene match: 5. Germline V gene lookup returns CDR1 SGHTA and CDR2 FQGNSA. Here the CDR3 reads CASSLGGGGGYNEQFF. DNA for the CDR3: TGTGCCAGCAGCTTAGGAGGCGGGGGGGGTTACAATGAGCAGTTCTTC.